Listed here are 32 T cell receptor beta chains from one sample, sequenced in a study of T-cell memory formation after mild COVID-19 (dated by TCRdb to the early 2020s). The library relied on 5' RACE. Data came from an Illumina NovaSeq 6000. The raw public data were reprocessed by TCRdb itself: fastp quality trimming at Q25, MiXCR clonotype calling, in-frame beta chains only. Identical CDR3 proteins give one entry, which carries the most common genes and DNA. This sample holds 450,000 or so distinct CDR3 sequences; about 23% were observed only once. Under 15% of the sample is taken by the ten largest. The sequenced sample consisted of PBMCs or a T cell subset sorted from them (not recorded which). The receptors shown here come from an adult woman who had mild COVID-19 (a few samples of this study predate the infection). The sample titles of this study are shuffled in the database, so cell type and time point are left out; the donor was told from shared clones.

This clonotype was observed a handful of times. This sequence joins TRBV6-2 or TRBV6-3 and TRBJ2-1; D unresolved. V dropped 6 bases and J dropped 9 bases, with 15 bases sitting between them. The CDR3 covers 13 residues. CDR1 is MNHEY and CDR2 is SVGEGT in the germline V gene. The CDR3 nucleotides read TGTGCCAGCAGGCCCGACTGGTTCGGTGAGCAGTTCTTC. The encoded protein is CASRPDWFGEQFF.

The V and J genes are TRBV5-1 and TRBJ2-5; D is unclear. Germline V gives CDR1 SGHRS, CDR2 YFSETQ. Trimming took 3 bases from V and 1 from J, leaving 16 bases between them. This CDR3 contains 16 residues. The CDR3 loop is CASSSADHPSQETQYF. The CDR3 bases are TGCGCCAGCAGCTCCGCTGACCATCCCTCCCAAGAGACCCAGTACTTC.

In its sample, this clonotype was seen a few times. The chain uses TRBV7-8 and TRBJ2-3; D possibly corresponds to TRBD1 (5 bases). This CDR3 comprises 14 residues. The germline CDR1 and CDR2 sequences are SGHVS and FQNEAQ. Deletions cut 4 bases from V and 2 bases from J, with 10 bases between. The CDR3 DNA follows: TGTGCCAGCAGCTCCGACAGACTCACAGATACGCAGTATTTT. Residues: CASSSDRLTDTQYF.

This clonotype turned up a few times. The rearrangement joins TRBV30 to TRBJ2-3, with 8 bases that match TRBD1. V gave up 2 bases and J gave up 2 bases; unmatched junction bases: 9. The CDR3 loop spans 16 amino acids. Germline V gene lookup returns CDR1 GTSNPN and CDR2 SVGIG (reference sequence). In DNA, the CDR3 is TGTGCCTGGAGTATACCGACAGGGGTCCACACAGATACGCAGTATTTT. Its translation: CAWSIPTGVHTDTQYF.

The CDR3 coding sequence is TGTGCCAGCAGCTCCCGACAGGGAAAGTATGGCTACACCTTC. Protein sequence: CASSSRQGKYGYTF. The chain couples TRBV11-3 to TRBJ1-2; 7 bases align to TRBD1. V lost 4 bases to trimming and J lost 5 bases; unmatched junction nucleotides: 7. The length of the CDR3 is 14 residues. Germline-derived CDR1 and CDR2 are SGHNT and YENEEA.

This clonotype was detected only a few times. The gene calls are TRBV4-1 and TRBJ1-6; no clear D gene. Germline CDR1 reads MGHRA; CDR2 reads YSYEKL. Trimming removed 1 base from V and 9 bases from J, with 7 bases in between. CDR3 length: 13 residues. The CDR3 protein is CASSQVPGSPLHF. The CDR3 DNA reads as TGCGCCAGCAGCCAAGTGCCCGGTTCACCCCTCCACTTT.

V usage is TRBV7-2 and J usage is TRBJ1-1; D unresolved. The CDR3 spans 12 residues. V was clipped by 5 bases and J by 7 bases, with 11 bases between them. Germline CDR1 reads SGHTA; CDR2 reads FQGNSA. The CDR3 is CASSNRLGEAFF. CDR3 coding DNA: TGTGCCAGCAGCAACCGACTGGGTGAAGCTTTCTTT.

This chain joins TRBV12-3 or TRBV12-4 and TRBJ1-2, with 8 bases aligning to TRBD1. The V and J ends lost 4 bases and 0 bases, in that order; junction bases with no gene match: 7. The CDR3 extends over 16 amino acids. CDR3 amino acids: CASSSSPGQANYGYTF. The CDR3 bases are TGTGCCAGCAGTTCCTCTCCGGGACAGGCTAACTATGGCTACACCTTC.

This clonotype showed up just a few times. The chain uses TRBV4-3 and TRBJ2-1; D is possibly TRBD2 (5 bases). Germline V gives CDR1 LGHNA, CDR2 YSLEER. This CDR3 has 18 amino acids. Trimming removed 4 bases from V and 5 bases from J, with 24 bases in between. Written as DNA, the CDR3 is TGCGCCAGCAGCCGCGAGACACCGGACGACGGAGGACACAATGAGCAGTTCTTC. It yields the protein CASSRETPDDGGHNEQFF.

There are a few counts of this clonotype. Here the CDR3 reads CATSIGDSPWDEQYF. CDR3 nucleotides: TGTGCCACCAGTATAGGGGACAGCCCGTGGGACGAGCAGTACTTC. The chain couples TRBV24-1 to TRBJ2-7, with TRBD1 matching 7 bases. The CDR3 covers 15 residues. The germline gives CDR1 KGHDR, CDR2 SFDVKD. V lost 6 bases and J lost 5; bases outside the gene matches: 12.

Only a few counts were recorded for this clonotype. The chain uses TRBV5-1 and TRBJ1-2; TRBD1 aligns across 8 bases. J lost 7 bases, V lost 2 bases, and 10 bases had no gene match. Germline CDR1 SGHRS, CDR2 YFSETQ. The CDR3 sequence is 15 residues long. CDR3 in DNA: TGCGCCAGCAGCTTACATAAACAACAGGGGGGTGGCTACACCTTC. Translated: CASSLHKQQGGGYTF.

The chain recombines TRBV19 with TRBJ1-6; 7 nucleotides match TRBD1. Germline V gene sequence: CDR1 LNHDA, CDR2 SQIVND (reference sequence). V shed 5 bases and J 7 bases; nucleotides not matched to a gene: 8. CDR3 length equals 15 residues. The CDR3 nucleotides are TGTGCCAGTAGTTATACCGGGACAGCAAATTCACCCCTCCACTTT. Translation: CASSYTGTANSPLHF.

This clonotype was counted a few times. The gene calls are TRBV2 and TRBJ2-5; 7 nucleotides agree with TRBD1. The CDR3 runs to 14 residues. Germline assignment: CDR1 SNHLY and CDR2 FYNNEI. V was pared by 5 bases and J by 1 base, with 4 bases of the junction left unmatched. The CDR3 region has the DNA TGTGCCAGCAGTCAACAGGGGCCCCAAGAGACCCAGTACTTC. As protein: CASSQQGPQETQYF. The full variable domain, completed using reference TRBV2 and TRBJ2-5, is EPEVTQTPSHQVTQMGQEVILRCVPISNHLYFYWYRQILGQKVEFLVSFYNNEISEKSEIFDDQFSVERPDGSNFTLKIRSTKLEDSAMYFCASSQQGPQETQYFGPGTRLLVL.

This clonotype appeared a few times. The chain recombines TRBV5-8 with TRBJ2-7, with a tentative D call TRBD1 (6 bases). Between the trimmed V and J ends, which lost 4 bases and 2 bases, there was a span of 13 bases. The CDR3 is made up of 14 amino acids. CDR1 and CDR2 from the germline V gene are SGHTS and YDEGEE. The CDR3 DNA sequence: TGTGCCAGCAGCGACCGGGACACAACCTACGAGCAGTACTTC. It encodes CASSDRDTTYEQYF.

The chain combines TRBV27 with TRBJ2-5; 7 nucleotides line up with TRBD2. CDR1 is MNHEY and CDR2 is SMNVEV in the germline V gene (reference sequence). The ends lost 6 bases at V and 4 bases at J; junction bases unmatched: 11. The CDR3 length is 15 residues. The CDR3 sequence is CASSRFGTTGETQYF. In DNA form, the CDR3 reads TGTGCCAGCAGCCGATTTGGGACTACGGGAGAGACCCAGTACTTC.

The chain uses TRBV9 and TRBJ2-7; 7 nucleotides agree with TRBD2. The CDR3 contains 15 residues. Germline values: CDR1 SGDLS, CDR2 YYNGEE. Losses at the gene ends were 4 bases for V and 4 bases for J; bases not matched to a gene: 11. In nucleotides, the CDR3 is TGTGCCAGCAGCCCCGGGGCTGGGGAGGGGTACGAGCAGTACTTC. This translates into CASSPGAGEGYEQYF.

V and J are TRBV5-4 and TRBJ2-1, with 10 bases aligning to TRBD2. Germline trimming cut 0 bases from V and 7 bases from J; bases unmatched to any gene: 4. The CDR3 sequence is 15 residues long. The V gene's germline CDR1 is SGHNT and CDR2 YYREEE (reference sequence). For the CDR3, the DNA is TGTGCCAGCAGCTTGGCACTAGCGGGACATAATGAGCAGTTCTTC. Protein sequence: CASSLALAGHNEQFF.

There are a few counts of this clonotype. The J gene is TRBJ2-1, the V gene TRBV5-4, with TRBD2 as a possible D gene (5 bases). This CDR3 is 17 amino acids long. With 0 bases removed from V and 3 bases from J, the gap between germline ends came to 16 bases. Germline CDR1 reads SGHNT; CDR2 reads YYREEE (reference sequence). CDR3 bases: TGTGCCAGCAGCTTGGGGAGGTCTTCCCTTAGCTACAATGAGCAGTTCTTC. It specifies CASSLGRSSLSYNEQFF.

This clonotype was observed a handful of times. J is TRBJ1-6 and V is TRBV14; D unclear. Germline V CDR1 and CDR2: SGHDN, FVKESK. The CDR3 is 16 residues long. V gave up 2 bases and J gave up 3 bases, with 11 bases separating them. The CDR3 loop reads CASSQNLRVYNSPLHF. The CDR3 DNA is TGTGCCAGCAGCCAAAATTTGCGGGTCTATAATTCACCCCTCCACTTT. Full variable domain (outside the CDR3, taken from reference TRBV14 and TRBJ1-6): EAGVTQFPSHSVIEKGQTVTLRCDPISGHDNLYWYRRVMGKEIKFLLHFVKESKQDESGMPNNRFLAERTGGTYSTLKVQPAELEDSGVYFCASSQNLRVYNSPLHFGNGTRLTVT.

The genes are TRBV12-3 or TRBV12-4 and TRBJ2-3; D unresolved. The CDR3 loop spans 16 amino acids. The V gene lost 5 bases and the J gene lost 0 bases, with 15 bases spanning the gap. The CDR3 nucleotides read TGTGCCAGCAGTCAGAACTTGATTTCTAGCACAGATACGCAGTATTTT. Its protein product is CASSQNLISSTDTQYF.

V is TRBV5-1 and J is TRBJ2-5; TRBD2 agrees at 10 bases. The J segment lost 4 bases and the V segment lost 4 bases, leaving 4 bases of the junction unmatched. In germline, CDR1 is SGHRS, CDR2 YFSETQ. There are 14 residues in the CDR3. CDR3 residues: CASSVAGGRETQYF. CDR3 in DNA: TGCGCCAGCAGCGTAGCGGGAGGCCGAGAGACCCAGTACTTC.

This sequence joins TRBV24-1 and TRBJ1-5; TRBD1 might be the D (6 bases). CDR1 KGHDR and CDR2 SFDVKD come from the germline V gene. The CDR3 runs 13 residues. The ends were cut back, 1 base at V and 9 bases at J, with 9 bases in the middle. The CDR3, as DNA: TGTGCCACCAGTGATTTCGAGGGGGGGCCCCAGCATTTT. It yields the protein CATSDFEGGPQHF.

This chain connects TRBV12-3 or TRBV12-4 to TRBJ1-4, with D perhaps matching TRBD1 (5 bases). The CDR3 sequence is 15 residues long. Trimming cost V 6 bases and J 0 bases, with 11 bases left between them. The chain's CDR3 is CASSLGETTNEKLFF. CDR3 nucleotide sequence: TGTGCCAGCAGCCTAGGGGAAACAACTAATGAAAAACTGTTTTTT.

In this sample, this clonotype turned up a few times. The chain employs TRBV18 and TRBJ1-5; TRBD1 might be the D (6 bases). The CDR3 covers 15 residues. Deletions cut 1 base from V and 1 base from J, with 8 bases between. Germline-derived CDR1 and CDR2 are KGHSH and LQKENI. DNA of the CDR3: TGTGCCAGCTCACCACGGGGGCCAAGCAATCAGCCCCAGCATTTT. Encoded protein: CASSPRGPSNQPQHF. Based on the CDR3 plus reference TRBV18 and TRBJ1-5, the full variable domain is NAGVMQNPRHLVRRRGQEARLRCSPMKGHSHVYWYRQLPEEGLKFMVYLQKENIIDESGMPKERFSAEFPKEGPSILRIQQVVRGDSAAYFCASSPRGPSNQPQHFGDGTRLSIL.

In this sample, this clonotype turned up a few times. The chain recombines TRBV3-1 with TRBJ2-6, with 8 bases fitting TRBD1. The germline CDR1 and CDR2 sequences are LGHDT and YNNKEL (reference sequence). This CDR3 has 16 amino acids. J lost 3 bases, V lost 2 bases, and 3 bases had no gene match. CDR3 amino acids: CASSQPGGFGANVLTF. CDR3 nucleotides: TGTGCCAGCAGCCAACCAGGGGGCTTTGGGGCCAACGTCCTGACTTTC.

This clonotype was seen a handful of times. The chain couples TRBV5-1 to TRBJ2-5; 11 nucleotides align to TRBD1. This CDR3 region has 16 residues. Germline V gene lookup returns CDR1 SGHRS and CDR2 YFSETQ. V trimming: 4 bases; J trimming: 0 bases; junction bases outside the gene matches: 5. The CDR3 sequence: CASSPWTGGNQETQYF. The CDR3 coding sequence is TGCGCCAGCAGCCCATGGACAGGGGGCAACCAAGAGACCCAGTACTTC.

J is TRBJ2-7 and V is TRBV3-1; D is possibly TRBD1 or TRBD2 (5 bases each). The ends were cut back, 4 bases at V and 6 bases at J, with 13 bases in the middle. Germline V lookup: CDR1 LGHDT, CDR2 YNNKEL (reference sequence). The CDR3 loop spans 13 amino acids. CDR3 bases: TGTGCCAGCAGCCTAGCCCCGGGGCGCGAGCAGTACTTC. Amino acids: CASSLAPGREQYF.

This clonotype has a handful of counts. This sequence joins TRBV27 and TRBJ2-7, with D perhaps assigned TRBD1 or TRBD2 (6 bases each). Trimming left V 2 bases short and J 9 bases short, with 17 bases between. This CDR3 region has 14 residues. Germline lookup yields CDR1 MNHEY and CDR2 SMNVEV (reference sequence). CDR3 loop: CASSLRGPGLGQYF. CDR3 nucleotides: TGTGCCAGCAGTTTACGGGGGCCAGGGCTTGGGCAGTACTTC.

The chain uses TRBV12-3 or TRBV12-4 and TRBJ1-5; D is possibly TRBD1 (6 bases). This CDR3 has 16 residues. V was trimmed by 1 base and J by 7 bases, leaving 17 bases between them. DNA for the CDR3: TGTGCCAGCAGTTTAGATTCCGGGGTTCAGGGGCAGCCCCAGCATTTT. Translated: CASSLDSGVQGQPQHF.

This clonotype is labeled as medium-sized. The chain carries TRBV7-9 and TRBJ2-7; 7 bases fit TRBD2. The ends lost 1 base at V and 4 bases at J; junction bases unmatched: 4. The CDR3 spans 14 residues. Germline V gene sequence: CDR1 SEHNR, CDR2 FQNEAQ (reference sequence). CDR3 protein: CASSLEGGSYEQYF. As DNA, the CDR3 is TGTGCCAGCAGCTTAGAGGGCGGGAGTTACGAGCAGTACTTC. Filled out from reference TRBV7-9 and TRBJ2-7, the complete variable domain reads DTGVSQNPRHKITKRGQNVTFRCDPISEHNRLYWYRQTLGQGPEFLTYFQNEAQLEKSRLLSDRFSAERPKGSFSTLEIQRTEQGDSAMYLCASSLEGGSYEQYFGPGTRLTVT.

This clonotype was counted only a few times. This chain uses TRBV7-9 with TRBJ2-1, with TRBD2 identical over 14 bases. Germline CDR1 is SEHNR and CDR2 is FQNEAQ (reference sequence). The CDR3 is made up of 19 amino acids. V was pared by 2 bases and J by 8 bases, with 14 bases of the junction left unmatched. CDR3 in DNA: TGTGCCAGCAGCTTAAGAGGACTAGCGGGAGGCCACCCCGGGGATGAGCAGTTCTTC. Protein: CASSLRGLAGGHPGDEQFF.

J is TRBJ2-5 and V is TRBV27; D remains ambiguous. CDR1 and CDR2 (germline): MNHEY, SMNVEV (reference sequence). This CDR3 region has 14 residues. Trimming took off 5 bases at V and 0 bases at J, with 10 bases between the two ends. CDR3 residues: CASSPDHYQETQYF. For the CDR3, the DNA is TGTGCCAGCAGTCCCGACCATTACCAAGAGACCCAGTACTTC.